These 19 T cell receptor beta chains share one sample of origin, sequenced in a study of CD8+CD57+ T cells in acquired aplastic anemia. Genomic DNA was employed as the template in profiling TCR beta VDJ and CDR3. MiXCR was run by TCRdb on the reads, yielding one entry per CDR3 protein. The sample shows approximately 200,000 distinct CDR3 sequences, about 59% of them seen only once. The sequenced sample consisted of sorted CD4+, CD8+, or CD8+CD57+ T cells (not recorded which) from PBMCs. The receptors come from a human donor in good health.

This clonotype was recorded many times. The chain has TRBV5-1 and TRBJ2-2; TRBD2 is a possible D gene (6 bases). Germline assignment: CDR1 SGHRS and CDR2 YFSETQ. The CDR3 has 16 amino acids. V lost 0 bases and J lost 0, with 9 bases in between. The CDR3 DNA is TGCGCCAGCAGCTTGGACGGCGGGACGAACACCGGGGAGCTGTTTTTT. Amino acid sequence: CASSLDGGTNTGELFF.

This clonotype has a count of ten or more. The chain is built from TRBV9 and TRBJ1-3, with 9 nucleotides matching TRBD1. Germline values: CDR1 SGDLS, CDR2 YYNGEE. V shed 4 bases, J shed 0 bases, and the junction held 8 bases outside the gene matches. The length of the CDR3 is 17 residues. For the CDR3, the DNA is TGTGCCAGCAGCACGGGACAGGGATTGAGCTCTGGAAACACCATATATTTT. Its protein is CASSTGQGLSSGNTIYF.

The chain has TRBV20-1 and TRBJ1-1, with D possibly being TRBD1 (6 bases). Germline CDR1 is DFQATT and CDR2 is SNEGSKA (reference sequence). The CDR3 loop spans 15 amino acids. V was cut by 0 bases and J by 1 base, with 12 bases left in between. CDR3 DNA sequence: TGCAGTGCTAGAGATCAGGGGACCGCGAACACTGAAGCTTTCTTT. It specifies CSARDQGTANTEAFF.

The chain joins TRBV2 to TRBJ2-3, with 9 positions matching TRBD2. Germline CDR1 SNHLY, CDR2 FYNNEI. This CDR3 region has 15 residues. With V trimmed by 5 bases and J by 1 base, 4 bases remained unmatched. The CDR3, as DNA: TGTGCCAGCAGTCACAGGACTAGCGGCACAGATACGCAGTATTTT. Protein sequence: CASSHRTSGTDTQYF.

This clonotype was seen at least ten times. The chain combines TRBV12-3 or TRBV12-4 with TRBJ2-3, with a tentative D call TRBD1 (5 bases). The CDR3 has 14 residues. V lost 3 bases and J lost 2, with 9 bases in between. CDR3 DNA: TGTGCCAGCAGTTTGGGGCGGACCACAGATACGCAGTATTTT. This gives the protein CASSLGRTTDTQYF.

In its sample, this clonotype was seen many times. The J gene is TRBJ2-7, the V gene TRBV13, with 8 positions matching TRBD2. Trimming took 2 bases from V and 7 from J; bases not matched to a gene: 7. Germline-derived CDR1 and CDR2 are PRHDT and FYEKMQ (reference sequence). This CDR3 comprises 14 residues. CDR3 sequence reads: CASSLLGIAGEQYF. The CDR3 region has the DNA TGTGCCAGCAGCTTATTGGGGATAGCGGGGGAGCAGTACTTC.

The chain recombines TRBV15 with TRBJ2-2; 7 bases line up with TRBD1. J was trimmed by 0 bases and V by 4 bases; bases with no gene match: 5. The V gene's germline CDR1 is LNHNV and CDR2 YYDKDF (reference sequence). The CDR3 extends over 16 amino acids. The CDR3 DNA reads TGTGCCACCAGCAACAGGGGCGTCGCGAACACCGGGGAGCTGTTTTTT. Encoded protein: CATSNRGVANTGELFF.

This clonotype was seen only a few times. The chain couples TRBV9 to TRBJ1-4; TRBD1 is a possible D gene (6 bases). Trimming pared 0 bases from V and 9 bases from J, leaving 21 bases between. The germline gives CDR1 SGDLS, CDR2 YYNGEE. The CDR3 is made up of 17 amino acids. The CDR3 coding sequence is TGTGCCAGCAGCGTAGACCCACAGGGAGGACGGAGCCAAAAACTGTTTTTT. Protein product: CASSVDPQGGRSQKLFF.

The CDR3 DNA reads as TGTGCCAGCAGTCTGACGACAGGGGGTGACACCGGGGAGCTGTTTTTT. It yields the protein CASSLTTGGDTGELFF. The chain carries TRBV28 and TRBJ2-2, with 9 bases identical to TRBD1. The CDR3 runs 16 residues. CDR1 MDHEN and CDR2 SYDVKM come from the germline V gene. After removal of 5 bases from V and 3 bases from J, the junction contained 7 bases not matched to a gene.

There are many counts of this clonotype. The chain uses TRBV4-1 and TRBJ2-7; TRBD2 matches 9 bases. CDR1 is MGHRA and CDR2 is YSYEKL in the germline V gene. The CDR3 sequence is 16 residues long. V trimming: 0 bases; J trimming: 2 bases; junction bases outside the gene matches: 5. The CDR3 bases are TGCGCCAGCAGCCAAGAAGTGACTAGCGGCCCCTACGAGCAGTACTTC. Amino acid sequence: CASSQEVTSGPYEQYF.

The chain links TRBV25-1 to TRBJ1-3, with 8 bases aligning to TRBD1. CDR1 and CDR2 from the germline V gene are MGHDK and SYGVNS. The CDR3 spans 14 residues. J gave up 4 bases and V 6 bases, and 5 bases lay outside the gene matches. The CDR3 protein is CASRPTGAGNTIYF. CDR3 coding DNA: TGTGCCAGCAGGCCGACAGGGGCAGGAAACACCATATATTTT.

The V and J genes are TRBV20-1 and TRBJ1-5; D ambiguous. Germline assignment: CDR1 DFQATT and CDR2 SNEGSKA (reference sequence). This CDR3 region has 16 residues. Trimming removed 2 bases from V and 1 base from J, with 15 bases in between. The CDR3 is CSARSQQLGSNQPQHF. The CDR3 DNA reads TGCAGTGCTAGATCGCAACAGTTAGGGAGCAATCAGCCCCAGCATTTT.

Concerning this clonotype itself: The conserved closing phenylalanine or tryptophan is absent in this CDR3, likely reflecting a read error. Written as DNA, the CDR3 is TGCGCCAGCAGCCAAGATCCCTACACTGAAGCTTTCGTT. Translating it yields CASSQDPYTEAFV. The chain links TRBV5-8 to TRBJ1-1; D call uncertain. This CDR3 region has 13 residues. The germline V gene has CDR1 SGHTS and CDR2 YDEGEE.

The chain couples TRBV7-2 to TRBJ2-7; 10 nucleotides line up with TRBD1. In germline, CDR1 is SGHTA, CDR2 FQGNSA. V lost 7 bases and J lost 2; bases outside the gene matches: 20. CDR3 length: 19 residues. The CDR3 loop is CASNLGTGDLMDGPYEQYF. The CDR3 DNA sequence: TGTGCCAGCAACCTGGGGACAGGGGACTTAATGGATGGACCCTACGAGCAGTACTTC.

The rearrangement uses TRBV20-1 and TRBJ2-3, with TRBD1 matching over 8 bases. From germline, CDR1 is DFQATT and CDR2 SNEGSKA (reference sequence). The J segment lost 1 base and the V segment lost 6 bases, leaving 6 bases of the junction unmatched. The length of the CDR3 is 14 residues. The CDR3 spells CSARQGWGTDTQYF. Written as DNA, the CDR3 is TGCAGTGCGAGACAGGGGTGGGGCACAGATACGCAGTATTTT.

The count of this clonotype is one. J is TRBJ2-1 and V is TRBV10-3, with TRBD2 matching 7 bases. The CDR3 covers 12 residues. The J segment lost 5 bases and the V segment lost 10 bases, leaving 5 bases of the junction unmatched. Germline V lookup: CDR1 ENHRY, CDR2 SYGVKD. The CDR3 region is CATGDYNNEQFF. In nucleotides, the CDR3 is TGTGCCACCGGGGACTACAACAATGAGCAGTTCTTC.

In DNA, the CDR3 is TGTGCCACCAGCAGAGATGGTACAGTCCAAGAGACCCAGTACTTC. It codes for CATSRDGTVQETQYF. The chain has TRBV15 and TRBJ2-5; no definite D call. V gave up 0 bases and J gave up 1 base, with 9 bases separating them. CDR1 and CDR2 (germline): LNHNV, YYDKDF (reference sequence). CDR3 length equals 15 residues.

The chain uses TRBV9 and TRBJ2-7; the D is unclear. Deletions cut 0 bases from V and 5 bases from J, with 18 bases between. In germline, CDR1 is SGDLS, CDR2 YYNGEE. This CDR3 has 16 residues. The CDR3 loop reads CASSVAPGGLMDEQYF. CDR3 nucleotides: TGTGCCAGCAGCGTAGCTCCAGGTGGGTTGATGGACGAGCAGTACTTC.

The chain combines TRBV20-1 with TRBJ2-3, with 7 positions matching TRBD2. CDR1 and CDR2 from the germline V gene are DFQATT and SNEGSKA (reference sequence). The V and J ends lost 5 bases and 2 bases, in that order; junction bases with no gene match: 10. CDR3 length: 15 residues. The CDR3: CSACSWDYPTDTQYF. For the CDR3, the DNA is TGCAGTGCTTGTTCGTGGGACTACCCCACAGATACGCAGTATTTT.